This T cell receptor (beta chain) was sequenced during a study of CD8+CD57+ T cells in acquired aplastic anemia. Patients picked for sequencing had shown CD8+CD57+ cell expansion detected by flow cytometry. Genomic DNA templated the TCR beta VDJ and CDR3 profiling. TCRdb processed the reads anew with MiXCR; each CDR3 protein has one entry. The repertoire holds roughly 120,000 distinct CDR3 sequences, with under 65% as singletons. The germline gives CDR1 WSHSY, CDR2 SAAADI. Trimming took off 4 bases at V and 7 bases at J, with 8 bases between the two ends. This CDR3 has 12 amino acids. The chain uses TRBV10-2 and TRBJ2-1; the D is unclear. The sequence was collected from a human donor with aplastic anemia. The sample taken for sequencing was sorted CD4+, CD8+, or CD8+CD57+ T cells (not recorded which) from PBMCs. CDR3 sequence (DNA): TGCGCCAGCAGTGTATCGTTAAATGAGCAGTTCTTC. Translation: CASSVSLNEQFF.